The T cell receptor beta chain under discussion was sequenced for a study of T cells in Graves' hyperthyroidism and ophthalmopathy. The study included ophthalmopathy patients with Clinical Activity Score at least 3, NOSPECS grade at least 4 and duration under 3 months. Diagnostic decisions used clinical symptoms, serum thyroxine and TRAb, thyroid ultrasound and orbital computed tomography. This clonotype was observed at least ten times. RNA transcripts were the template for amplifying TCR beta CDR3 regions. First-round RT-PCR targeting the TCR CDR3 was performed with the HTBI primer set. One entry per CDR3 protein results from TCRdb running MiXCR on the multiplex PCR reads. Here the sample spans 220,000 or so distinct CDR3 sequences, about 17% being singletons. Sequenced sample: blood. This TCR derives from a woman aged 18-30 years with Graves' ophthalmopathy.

In DNA form, the CDR3 reads TGTGCCAGCAGCTTGGTTTCGGCGGGGGTGCGGGAGCAGTTCTTC. Its translation: CASSLVSAGVREQFF. V gene TRBV5-6 combines with J gene TRBJ2-1; 7 bases line up with TRBD2. The CDR3 totals 15 residues. CDR1 is SGHDT and CDR2 is YYEEEE in the germline V gene. Losses at the gene ends were 0 bases for V and 10 bases for J; bases not matched to a gene: 10.